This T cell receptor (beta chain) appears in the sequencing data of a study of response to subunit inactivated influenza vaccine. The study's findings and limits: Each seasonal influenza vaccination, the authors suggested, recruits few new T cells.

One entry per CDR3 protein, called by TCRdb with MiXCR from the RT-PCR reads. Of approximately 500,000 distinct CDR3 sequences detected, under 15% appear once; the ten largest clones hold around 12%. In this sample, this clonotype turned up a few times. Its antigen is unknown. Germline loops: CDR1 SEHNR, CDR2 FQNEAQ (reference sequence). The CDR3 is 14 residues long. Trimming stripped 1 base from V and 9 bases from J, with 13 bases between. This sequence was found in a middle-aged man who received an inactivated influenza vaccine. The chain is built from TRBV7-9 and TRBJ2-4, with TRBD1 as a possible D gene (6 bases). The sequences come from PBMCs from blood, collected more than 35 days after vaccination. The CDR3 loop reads CASSLVGQTGIQYF. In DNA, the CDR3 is TGTGCCAGCAGCTTAGTGGGGCAGACAGGCATTCAGTACTTC.